Listed below are T cell receptor beta chains from one sample, sequenced in a study of OX40 agonist ivuxolimab in advanced cancers. Clones were sequenced by immunoSEQ multiplex PCR, and TCRdb holds only the in-frame ones, with some missing. The table shows more than 80,000 clones, with roughly nine tenths occurring only once. This specimen consisted of CD4+ or CD8+ T cells sorted from blood, obtained in a trial of the OX40 agonist ivuxolimab. These receptors all come from an adult with an advanced solid tumor such as melanoma, head and neck, liver or kidney cancer. The CDR3 runs from the conserved cysteine through the conserved F or W. The D gene is left open where the match is weak. The size of a clone is reported for some rows only, either as once, few or many, or as a class for expanded clones.

size: .
length: 14
D: TRBD2
V: TRBV6-4
J: TRBJ2-5
CDR3: CASRASTSAGTQYF
DNA: TGTGCCAGCAGGGCCTCGACTAGCGCAGGGACCCAGTACTTC

size: .
length: 15
D: .
V: TRBV27
J: TRBJ2-5
CDR3: CASSLGGAVQETQYF
DNA: TGTGCCAGCAGTTTGGGGGGGGCAGTCCAAGAGACCCAGTACTTC

size: .
length: 14
D: .
V: TRBV6-5
J: TRBJ1-2
CDR3: CASSLTARIYGYTF
DNA: TGTGCCAGCAGTCTGACAGCTCGCATCTATGGCTACACCTTC

size: .
length: 15
D: .
V: TRBV4-3
J: TRBJ2-3
CDR3: CASSQVSGSTDTQYF
DNA: TGCGCCAGCAGCCAAGTGTCCGGTAGCACAGATACGCAGTATTTT

size: .
length: 13
D: .
V: TRBV5-6
J: TRBJ1-2
CDR3: CASSRTANYGYTF
DNA: TGTGCCAGCAGCCGGACGGCGAACTATGGCTACACCTTC

size: once
length: 13
D: .
V: TRBV6-4
J: TRBJ2-3
CDR3: CASSWTEGNTQYF
DNA: TGTGCCAGCAGTTGGACGGAAGGGAATACGCAGTATTTT

size: .
length: 14
D: .
V: TRBV18
J: TRBJ1-1
CDR3: CASSPPSVTPEAFF
DNA: TGTGCCAGCTCACCCCCTTCAGTAACTCCTGAAGCTTTCTTT

size: .
length: 14
D: TRBD1
V: TRBV30
J: TRBJ1-5
CDR3: CAWSEGQGLQPQHF
DNA: TGTGCCTGGAGCGAGGGACAGGGACTTCAGCCCCAGCATTTT

size: .
length: 17
D: TRBD1
V: TRBV19
J: TRBJ2-3
CDR3: CASSKRTGGGGTDTQYF
DNA: TGTGCCAGTAGTAAACGGACAGGGGGCGGAGGGACAGATACGCAGTATTTT

size: .
length: 16
D: .
V: TRBV7-2
J: TRBJ2-3
CDR3: CASRKISDSGTDTQYF
DNA: TGTGCCAGCAGAAAAATATCCGACTCTGGGACAGATACGCAGTATTTT

size: few
length: 15
D: TRBD1
V: TRBV19
J: TRBJ1-1
CDR3: CASILKGQANTEAFF
DNA: TGTGCCAGTATCCTTAAGGGACAGGCAAACACTGAAGCTTTCTTT

size: .
length: 11
D: .
V: TRBV10-2
J: TRBJ2-7
CDR3: CASRKGYEQYF
DNA: TGCGCCAGCAGGAAGGGATACGAGCAGTACTTC

size: .
length: 15
D: TRBD2
V: TRBV5-1
J: TRBJ2-3
CDR3: CASSDRLAGGDTQYF
DNA: TGCGCCAGCAGCGATAGACTAGCGGGGGGAGATACGCAGTATTTT

size: .
length: 14
D: .
V: TRBV5-6
J: TRBJ2-7
CDR3: CASSPKAGAYEQYF
DNA: TGTGCCAGCAGTCCCAAGGCAGGGGCCTACGAGCAGTACTTC

size: .
length: 14
D: .
V: TRBV6-6
J: TRBJ1-2
CDR3: CASRPRTGNYGYTF
DNA: TGTGCCAGCAGACCCCGAACAGGGAACTATGGCTACACCTTC

size: .
length: 14
D: .
V: TRBV28
J: TRBJ2-7
CDR3: CASSFPLNLGEQYF
DNA: TGTGCCAGCAGTTTCCCCCTTAACTTAGGCGAGCAGTACTTC

size: .
length: 13
D: .
V: TRBV28
J: TRBJ2-7
CDR3: CASTQYNSYEQYF
DNA: TGTGCCAGCACCCAATACAACTCCTACGAGCAGTACTTC

size: .
length: 14
D: .
V: TRBV6-1
J: TRBJ2-1
CDR3: CASSTFGGRNEQFF
DNA: TGTGCCAGCAGTACGTTCGGAGGCCGGAATGAGCAGTTCTTC

size: .
length: 11
D: .
V: TRBV20-1
J: TRBJ2-7
CDR3: CSAGTGYEQYF
DNA: TGCAGTGCTGGGACCGGATACGAGCAGTACTTC

size: .
length: 14
D: TRBD1
V: TRBV2
J: TRBJ2-4
CDR3: CASSLTGVGNIQYF
DNA: TGTGCCAGCAGCCTTACAGGGGTTGGAAACATTCAGTACTTC

size: .
length: 13
D: .
V: TRBV5-6
J: TRBJ2-7
CDR3: CASSLYPPIEQYF
DNA: TGTGCCAGCAGCTTGTACCCTCCAATAGAGCAGTACTTC

size: .
length: 15
D: TRBD1
V: TRBV7-9
J: TRBJ2-7
CDR3: CASSLVGQAPDEQYF
DNA: TGTGCCAGCAGCTTAGTGGGACAGGCCCCGGACGAGCAGTACTTC

size: .
length: 16
D: .
V: TRBV4-1
J: TRBJ1-6
CDR3: CASSQEGRGNNSPLHF
DNA: TGCGCCAGCAGCCAAGAGGGGCGAGGGAATAATTCACCCCTCCACTTT

size: .
length: 14
D: .
V: TRBV6-1
J: TRBJ2-3
CDR3: CASPPINSPNTQYF
DNA: TGTGCCAGCCCTCCCATTAATAGCCCAAACACGCAGTATTTT

size: once
length: 13
D: .
V: TRBV19
J: TRBJ1-5
CDR3: CASNRDSNQPQHF
DNA: TGTGCCAGTAACCGGGATAGCAATCAGCCCCAGCATTTT

size: .
length: 15
D: .
V: TRBV2
J: TRBJ1-5
CDR3: CASSAGWLSNQPQHF
DNA: TGTGCCAGCAGTGCAGGATGGCTTAGCAATCAGCCCCAGCATTTT

size: .
length: 14
D: .
V: TRBV10-2
J: TRBJ1-4
CDR3: CASKEEATNEKLFF
DNA: TGCGCCAGCAAAGAGGAAGCAACTAATGAAAAACTGTTTTTT

size: .
length: 16
D: .
V: TRBV4-3
J: TRBJ2-7
CDR3: CASSQDFATNSYEQYF
DNA: TGCGCCAGCAGCCAAGATTTTGCTACCAACTCCTACGAGCAGTACTTC

size: .
length: 14
D: .
V: TRBV6-5
J: TRBJ2-5
CDR3: CASSPRNVGETQYF
DNA: TGTGCCAGCAGCCCAAGGAATGTCGGAGAGACCCAGTACTTC

size: .
length: 13
D: .
V: TRBV28
J: TRBJ1-4
CDR3: CASSLGEYEKLFF
DNA: TGTGCCAGCAGTTTGGGGGAGTACGAAAAACTGTTTTTT

size: .
length: 15
D: .
V: TRBV6-5
J: TRBJ2-7
CDR3: CASSPLRQQDYEQYF
DNA: TGTGCCAGCAGTCCCCTACGACAGCAAGACTACGAGCAGTACTTC

size: .
length: 16
D: TRBD2
V: TRBV9
J: TRBJ2-7
CDR3: CASSRGTSGGAGEQYF
DNA: TGTGCCAGCAGCCGCGGGACTAGCGGGGGGGCCGGGGAGCAGTACTTC

size: .
length: 15
D: TRBD1
V: TRBV7-8
J: TRBJ2-7
CDR3: CASSPRDRGRYEQYF
DNA: TGTGCCAGCAGCCCCCGGGACAGGGGGCGTTACGAGCAGTACTTC

size: few
length: 16
D: TRBD1
V: TRBV2
J: TRBJ1-6
CDR3: CASAWRDRSYNSPLHF
DNA: TGTGCCAGCGCTTGGAGGGACAGGTCGTATAATTCACCCCTCCACTTT

size: .
length: 14
D: TRBD1
V: TRBV25-1
J: TRBJ2-1
CDR3: CASSGQGAFNEQFF
DNA: TGTGCCAGCAGTGGTCAGGGGGCCTTCAATGAGCAGTTCTTC

size: .
length: 13
D: .
V: TRBV27
J: TRBJ1-5
CDR3: CASSLSTAQPQHF
DNA: TGTGCCAGCAGTTTATCCACGGCCCAGCCCCAGCATTTT

size: .
length: 19
D: TRBD1
V: TRBV14
J: TRBJ1-5
CDR3: CASSPRTGDRGLRNQPQHF
DNA: TGTGCCAGCAGCCCTAGGACAGGGGACAGGGGGCTTCGCAATCAGCCCCAGCATTTT

size: .
length: 16
D: TRBD2
V: TRBV10-3
J: TRBJ2-5
CDR3: CAIQASGGPLQETQYF
DNA: TGTGCCATCCAGGCTAGCGGGGGCCCGCTACAAGAGACCCAGTACTTC

size: .
length: 12
D: .
V: TRBV4-2
J: TRBJ2-1
CDR3: CASSQDRNEQFF
DNA: TGTGCCAGCAGCCAAGATCGGAATGAGCAGTTCTTC

size: .
length: 17
D: .
V: TRBV11-2
J: TRBJ2-2
CDR3: CASSLDVDRSNTGELFF
DNA: TGTGCCAGCAGCTTAGATGTAGACAGGTCGAACACCGGGGAGCTGTTTTTT

size: .
length: 13
D: TRBD1
V: TRBV6-4
J: TRBJ1-2
CDR3: CASSDRQGFGYTF
DNA: TGTGCCAGCAGTGACCGACAGGGTTTTGGCTACACCTTC

size: .
length: 15
D: .
V: TRBV6-5
J: TRBJ2-3
CDR3: CASSYDSPPTDTQYF
DNA: TGTGCCAGCAGTTACGACAGTCCCCCCACAGATACGCAGTATTTT

size: .
length: 15
D: .
V: TRBV27
J: TRBJ2-3
CDR3: CASSLTGLSTDTQYF
DNA: TGTGCCAGCAGCCTAACAGGGCTTAGCACAGATACGCAGTATTTT

size: .
length: 11
D: .
V: TRBV5-1
J: TRBJ2-1
CDR3: CASSGDLEQFF
DNA: TGCGCCAGCAGCGGGGATCTTGAGCAGTTCTTC

size: .
length: 12
D: .
V: TRBV5-6
J: TRBJ1-2
CDR3: CASSLSAGGYTF
DNA: TGTGCCAGCAGCTTATCAGCTGGGGGCTACACCTTC

size: .
length: 14
D: .
V: TRBV4-1
J: TRBJ2-7
CDR3: CASSQDTRAYEQYF
DNA: TGCGCCAGCAGCCAAGACACAAGGGCCTACGAGCAGTACTTC

size: .
length: 16
D: TRBD1
V: TRBV27
J: TRBJ2-3
CDR3: CASTPPGQTSGDTQYF
DNA: TGTGCCAGCACCCCTCCGGGACAGACGAGCGGAGATACGCAGTATTTT

size: once
length: 12
D: .
V: TRBV9
J: TRBJ2-1
CDR3: CASSLQGNEQFF
DNA: TGTGCCAGCAGCCTCCAGGGTAATGAGCAGTTCTTC

size: .
length: 14
D: .
V: TRBV18
J: TRBJ2-3
CDR3: CASSLGGHTDTQYF
DNA: TGTGCCAGCTCCCTGGGGGGACACACAGATACGCAGTATTTT

size: .
length: 14
D: .
V: TRBV9
J: TRBJ1-1
CDR3: CASSVQGINTEAFF
DNA: TGTGCCAGCAGCGTGCAGGGTATTAACACTGAAGCTTTCTTT

size: .
length: 11
D: .
V: TRBV20-1
J: TRBJ2-5
CDR3: CSATPMETQYF
DNA: TGCAGTGCTACCCCCATGGAGACCCAGTACTTC

size: .
length: 16
D: TRBD1
V: TRBV28
J: TRBJ1-5
CDR3: CASSLAGGAVDQPQHF
DNA: TGTGCCAGCAGTTTGGCAGGGGGCGCGGTTGATCAGCCCCAGCATTTT

size: .
length: 12
D: .
V: TRBV5-6
J: TRBJ1-1
CDR3: CASSLVGNEAFF
DNA: TGTGCCAGCAGCTTGGTAGGAAACGAAGCTTTCTTT

size: .
length: 15
D: .
V: TRBV2
J: TRBJ2-7
CDR3: CASSDLGTPSYEQYF
DNA: TGTGCCAGCAGTGACTTAGGGACACCCTCCTACGAGCAGTACTTC

size: .
length: 13
D: .
V: TRBV6-5
J: TRBJ1-3
CDR3: CASRSPGTFTIYF
DNA: TGTGCCAGCAGATCCCCCGGGACATTCACCATATATTTT